These 32 T cell receptor beta chains share one sample of origin, sequenced in a study of T cell responses to AZD1222 COVID-19 vaccine (dated by TCRdb to the early 2020s). This sample's time point label indicates: about 28 days (+/-7) after the second vaccine dose. The library relied on the immunoSEQ multiplex PCR assay. Not all clones reach the TCRdb copy of this immuneACCESS table, which keeps in-frame sequences only. Checked studies attribute under half of the gap to unresolved V genes and leave the rest unexplained. Recorded for this sample are 55,000 to 80,000 clones; roughly nine tenths of them occurred a single time. The ten largest account for about 28% of the sample. Source: peripheral blood, taken 28 days after the second AZD1222 dose. These receptors were obtained from an adult who received the AZD1222 COVID-19 vaccine.

This clone is medium-sized within its sample. The chain links TRBV7-9 to TRBJ2-5, with D uncertain. The CDR3 totals 14 residues. Germline V gene data show CDR1 as SEHNR and CDR2 as FQNEAQ (reference sequence). Deletions cut 3 bases from V and 1 base from J, with 9 bases between. CDR3: CASSLVAIQETQYF. The CDR3 DNA sequence: TGTGCCAGCAGCTTGGTCGCAATCCAAGAGACCCAGTACTTC. The complete variable domain, with remaining parts taken from reference TRBV7-9 and TRBJ2-5, reads DTGVSQNPRHKITKRGQNVTFRCDPISEHNRLYWYRQTLGQGPEFLTYFQNEAQLEKSRLLSDRFSAERPKGSFSTLEIQRTEQGDSAMYLCASSLVAIQETQYFGPGTRLLVL.

The V and J genes are TRBV12-3 or TRBV12-4 and TRBJ2-1; no clear D gene. V lost 5 bases and J lost 8, with 7 bases in between. This CDR3 is 11 amino acids long. CDR3 nucleotide sequence: TGTGCCAGCAGTGCAGGTTATGAGCAGTTCTTC. It is translated as CASSAGYEQFF.

This clone was recorded only once. The V call is TRBV9, the J call TRBJ2-1; no clear D. Trimming removed 0 bases from V and 0 bases from J, with 4 bases in between. The CDR3 extends over 14 amino acids. Germline CDR1 reads SGDLS; CDR2 reads YYNGEE. The CDR3 sequence is CASSVVYSYNEQFF. The CDR3 DNA is TGTGCCAGCAGCGTAGTCTACTCCTACAATGAGCAGTTCTTC.

The chain uses TRBV7-3 and TRBJ2-2; D gene uncertain. The CDR3 covers 17 residues. Germline V gene lookup returns CDR1 SGHTA and CDR2 FQGTGA. The V and J ends lost 5 bases and 1 base respectively, with 17 bases between them. The CDR3 spells CASSPHFGRRNTGELFF. CDR3 DNA sequence: TGTGCCAGCAGCCCCCACTTCGGCAGACGGAACACCGGGGAGCTGTTTTTT.

The gene calls are TRBV7-2 and TRBJ2-5; possibly TRBD1 for D (6 bases). Germline V gives CDR1 SGHTA, CDR2 FQGNSA. The CDR3 runs to 16 residues. V was pared by 2 bases and J by 1 base, with 14 bases between. Written as DNA, the CDR3 is TGTGCCAGCAGCTTACTCCCAGGGACAATCCAAGAGACCCAGTACTTC. It yields the protein CASSLLPGTIQETQYF.

The gene calls are TRBV28 and TRBJ2-2, with unresolved D. CDR3 size: 12 residues. Trimming stripped 7 bases from V and 0 bases from J, with 3 bases between. In germline, CDR1 is MDHEN, CDR2 SYDVKM. The CDR3 here is CASMTNTGELFF. The CDR3 region has the DNA TGTGCCAGCATGACGAACACCGGGGAGCTGTTTTTT.

The rearrangement joins TRBV9 to TRBJ1-4; D remains ambiguous. V lost 3 bases, J lost 8 bases, and 14 bases lay in between. The CDR3 is made up of 14 amino acids. Looked up from germline, CDR1 is SGDLS and CDR2 is YYNGEE. CDR3 loop: CASSARDGKEKLFF. The CDR3 DNA reads TGTGCCAGCAGCGCGAGGGATGGGAAGGAAAAACTGTTTTTT.

The V and J genes are TRBV24-1 and TRBJ1-6, with 7 positions matching TRBD1. After removal of 10 bases from V and 9 bases from J, the junction contained 8 bases not matched to a gene. The V gene's germline CDR1 is KGHDR and CDR2 SFDVKD. The CDR3 sequence is 13 residues long. CDR3 sequence (DNA): TGTGCCACTAGCGACAGGGCTGGTTCACCCCTCCACTTT. As protein: CATSDRAGSPLHF.

The rearrangement joins TRBV9 to TRBJ1-1; no definite D call. CDR1 is SGDLS, CDR2 YYNGEE, per germline. V was clipped by 2 bases and J by 0 bases, with 8 bases between them. The CDR3 loop spans 14 amino acids. CDR3: CASSVGGMNTEAFF. The CDR3 bases are TGTGCCAGCAGCGTGGGAGGGATGAACACTGAAGCTTTCTTT.

The rearrangement links TRBV6-2 or TRBV6-3 to TRBJ2-1, with 11 bases that match TRBD2. With V trimmed by 6 bases and J by 3 bases, 4 bases remained unmatched. The CDR3 extends over 15 amino acids. Germline CDR1 is MNHEY and CDR2 is SVGEGT. The CDR3 is CASSKLAGDYNEQFF. The CDR3 DNA reads TGTGCCAGCAGCAAACTAGCGGGGGACTACAATGAGCAGTTCTTC.

This clone showed up just once. The J gene is TRBJ1-1, the V gene TRBV7-8; TRBD1 agrees at 8 bases. After removal of 4 bases from V and 6 bases from J, the junction contained 7 bases not matched to a gene. CDR1 SGHVS and CDR2 FQNEAQ come from the germline V gene. The CDR3 covers 14 residues. The CDR3 loop is CASSSRQGRAEAFF. The CDR3 region has the DNA TGTGCCAGCAGCTCCAGACAGGGGAGGGCTGAAGCTTTCTTT.

This chain connects TRBV7-2 to TRBJ1-5, with unresolved D. Germline CDR1 is SGHTA and CDR2 is FQGNSA. The germline V and J ends were trimmed by 1 base and 9 bases, with 13 bases remaining between them. The CDR3 runs 14 residues. CDR3 loop: CASSLGSVTGPQHF. The CDR3 coding sequence is TGTGCCAGCAGCTTAGGATCGGTGACTGGGCCCCAGCATTTT.

Only one count was recorded for this clone. The chain joins TRBV11-2 to TRBJ1-1; D not certain. Germline V gene lookup returns CDR1 SGHAT and CDR2 FQNNGV. The ends were cut back, 1 base at V and 8 bases at J, with 11 bases in the middle. The CDR3 runs to 13 residues. As DNA, the CDR3 is TGTGCCAGCAGCTTAGCGGATAGGAGGGAAGCTTTCTTT. Its translation: CASSLADRREAFF.

The rearrangement uses TRBV11-3 and TRBJ1-4; 7 bases align to TRBD1. Losses at the gene ends were 3 bases for V and 7 bases for J; bases not matched to a gene: 5. Germline-derived CDR1 and CDR2 are SGHNT and YENEEA. CDR3 length equals 14 residues. The CDR3 nucleotides are TGTGCCAGCAGCTTTGGGCAGGGGGGTGAAAAACTGTTTTTT. This encodes CASSFGQGGEKLFF.

A few counts support this clone. The V and J genes are TRBV5-5 and TRBJ1-5, with D tentatively TRBD1 (6 bases). The V and J ends lost 2 bases and 4 bases respectively, with 13 bases between them. Germline CDR1 and CDR2: SGHKS and YYEKEE (reference sequence). CDR3 length equals 15 residues. For the CDR3, the DNA is TGTGCCAGCAGCTTTAATCCGACAGGTAATCAGCCCCAGCATTTT. Encoded protein: CASSFNPTGNQPQHF.

CDR3 protein: CASRTTGTSGRNEQFF. The DNA for the CDR3 is TGTGCCAGCAGGACCACCGGGACTAGCGGGAGGAATGAGCAGTTCTTC. The chain links TRBV27 to TRBJ2-1; 15 positions match TRBD2. The CDR3 is made up of 16 amino acids. CDR1 is MNHEY, CDR2 SMNVEV, per germline (reference sequence). V gave up 6 bases and J gave up 7 bases; unmatched junction bases: 7.

J is TRBJ1-4 and V is TRBV7-6, with D perhaps TRBD1 (5 bases). Germline V CDR1 and CDR2: SGHVS, FNYEAQ. The CDR3 length is 15 residues. V shed 5 bases and J shed 5 bases, with 15 bases lying between them. The CDR3 nucleotides are TGTGCCAGCAGCCCCGGACAAGGTGTGAATGAAAAACTGTTTTTT. Residues: CASSPGQGVNEKLFF.

This clone was counted once. The rearrangement links TRBV6-5 to TRBJ1-2, with D uncertain. Germline CDR1 MNHEY, CDR2 SVGAGI. This CDR3 contains 14 residues. V was clipped by 0 bases and J by 1 base, with 6 bases between them. The CDR3 sequence is CASSYSAGNYGYTF. The CDR3 nucleotides are TGTGCCAGCAGTTACTCGGCCGGTAACTATGGCTACACCTTC.

The genes are TRBV7-3 and TRBJ1-6; the match to TRBD1 covers 7 bases. This CDR3 is built from 14 residues. CDR1 is SGHTA, CDR2 FQGTGA, per germline. The ends lost 4 bases at V and 5 bases at J; junction bases unmatched: 2. The CDR3 loop reads CASSWGQNNSPLHF. The CDR3 bases are TGTGCCAGCAGCTGGGGACAGAATAATTCACCCCTCCACTTT.

The chain links TRBV2 to TRBJ1-6; 7 bases align to TRBD1. V was pared by 9 bases and J by 0 bases, with 5 bases of the junction left unmatched. Germline CDR1 SNHLY, CDR2 FYNNEI. This CDR3 is 15 amino acids long. The CDR3 nucleotides are TGTGCCAGTAGGGGACAGAGCTCCTATAATTCACCCCTCCACTTT. Protein: CASRGQSSYNSPLHF.

The chain joins TRBV4-2 to TRBJ1-5, with TRBD1 matching 12 bases. Germline V gene lookup returns CDR1 LGHNA and CDR2 YNFKEQ. Trimming at V came to 4 bases and at J to 2 bases, leaving 9 bases not matched to a gene. The CDR3 contains 18 residues. The CDR3 DNA is TGTGCCAGCAGCCCCCGGGACAGGGGGCGAGGGGGCAATCAGCCCCAGCATTTT. Its protein product is CASSPRDRGRGGNQPQHF.

The V gene is TRBV6-1, the J gene TRBJ2-7, with TRBD1 as a possible D gene (6 bases). CDR1 is MNHNS and CDR2 is SASEGT in the germline V gene. This CDR3 comprises 14 residues. The V end lost 3 bases, the J end lost 1 base, and 10 bases lay between the germline ends. The DNA of the CDR3 is TGTGCCAGCAGTGACAGGGGATCATCCTACGAGCAGTACTTC. Residues: CASSDRGSSYEQYF.

The DNA of the CDR3 is TGTGCCAGCAGACCCCGGGGGACCTACGAGCAGTACTTC. Translated, it gives CASRPRGTYEQYF. The chain links TRBV28 to TRBJ2-7; D possibly corresponds to TRBD2 (6 bases). V was cut by 6 bases and J by 2 bases, with 11 bases left in between. The CDR3 has 13 amino acids. Germline V gene sequence: CDR1 MDHEN, CDR2 SYDVKM. The full variable domain, in which reference TRBV28 and TRBJ2-7 provide the parts outside the CDR3, is DVKVTQSSRYLVKRTGEKVFLECVQDMDHENMFWYRQDPGLGLRLIYFSYDVKMKEKGDIPEGYSVSREKKERFSLILESASTNQTSMYLCASRPRGTYEQYFGPGTRLTVT.

This clone was seen once. The V and J genes are TRBV6-5 and TRBJ2-7; no reliable D call. The CDR3 contains 13 residues. Germline lookup yields CDR1 MNHEY and CDR2 SVGAGI. V shed 5 bases and J shed 4 bases, with 12 bases lying between them. The CDR3 is CASSPSTGYEQYF. The CDR3 DNA follows: TGTGCCAGCAGTCCTTCCACGGGTTACGAGCAGTACTTC.

V usage is TRBV28 and J usage is TRBJ1-2, with D uncertain. Germline CDR1 reads MDHEN; CDR2 reads SYDVKM. Between the trimmed V and J ends, which lost 6 bases and 1 base, there was a span of 6 bases. This CDR3 is 12 amino acids long. CDR3 residues: CASRINNYGYTF. DNA of the CDR3: TGTGCCAGCAGGATCAATAACTATGGCTACACCTTC.

The table lists this clone with a count of one. Other nucleotide sequences in the sample specify the same CDR3. The V and J genes are TRBV5-1 and TRBJ2-7, with D hard to call. This CDR3 contains 12 residues. The germline CDR1 and CDR2 sequences are SGHRS and YFSETQ. Trimming pared 0 bases from V and 4 bases from J, leaving 5 bases between. This CDR3 is CASSLDGYEQYF. Here the CDR3 DNA reads TGCGCCAGCAGCTTGGACGGATACGAGCAGTACTTC.

This clone was recorded a few times. The chain uses TRBV29-1 and TRBJ2-7, with D tentatively TRBD2 (6 bases). From germline, CDR1 is SQVTM and CDR2 ANQGSEA. The CDR3 is made up of 11 amino acids. Trimming removed 6 bases from V and 5 bases from J, with 11 bases in between. This CDR3 is CSVFGGNEQYF. CDR3 bases: TGCAGCGTCTTTGGGGGGAACGAGCAGTACTTC.

This clone is labeled as large (0.1 to 1%). This rearrangement joins TRBV9 to TRBJ1-2; a weak D match, TRBD1 (6 bases). This CDR3 is built from 15 residues. Germline V gives CDR1 SGDLS, CDR2 YYNGEE. V was cut by 0 bases and J by 3 bases, with 12 bases left in between. The CDR3 is CASSVEEGGDYGYTF. Written as DNA, the CDR3 is TGTGCCAGCAGCGTAGAAGAGGGGGGAGACTATGGCTACACCTTC.

The chain combines TRBV7-8 with TRBJ2-5; D gene uncertain. Per the germline V gene, CDR1 is SGHVS and CDR2 is FQNEAQ. This CDR3 is built from 12 residues. The V and J ends lost 5 bases and 0 bases respectively, with 4 bases between them. CDR3 protein: CASSRDQETQYF. CDR3 DNA: TGTGCCAGCAGCCGGGACCAAGAGACCCAGTACTTC. The full variable domain, in which reference TRBV7-8 and TRBJ2-5 provide the parts outside the CDR3, is GAGVSQSPRYKVAKRGQDVALRCDPISGHVSLFWYQQALGQGPEFLTYFQNEAQLDKSGLPSDRFFAERPEGSVSTLKIQRTQQEDSAVYLCASSRDQETQYFGPGTRLLVL.

The genes are TRBV28 and TRBJ1-6; D uncertain. Germline CDR1 and CDR2: MDHEN and SYDVKM. With 6 bases removed from V and 2 bases from J, the gap between germline ends came to 14 bases. CDR3 size: 16 residues. The CDR3: CASSRDTQTYNSPLHF. The CDR3 nucleotides are TGTGCCAGCAGCCGCGACACTCAAACCTATAATTCACCCCTCCACTTT.

The chain couples TRBV7-9 to TRBJ1-4; D remains unclear. The CDR3 extends over 15 amino acids. CDR1 SEHNR and CDR2 FQNEAQ come from the germline V gene (reference sequence). V shed 1 base and J shed 4 bases, with 10 bases lying between them. CDR3 coding DNA: TGTGCCAGCAGCTTAGTTGGCCCTCATAATGAAAAACTGTTTTTT. It codes for CASSLVGPHNEKLFF. Using reference TRBV7-9 and TRBJ1-4 for the parts outside the CDR3, the full variable domain is DTGVSQNPRHKITKRGQNVTFRCDPISEHNRLYWYRQTLGQGPEFLTYFQNEAQLEKSRLLSDRFSAERPKGSFSTLEIQRTEQGDSAMYLCASSLVGPHNEKLFFGSGTQLSVL.

This clone came up a few times. The rearrangement uses TRBV19 and TRBJ1-1; TRBD1 might be the D (5 bases). The CDR3 spans 14 residues. Trimming shortened V by 0 bases and J by 0 bases, and 5 bases separated the two germline ends. Germline V gene sequence: CDR1 LNHDA, CDR2 SQIVND (reference sequence). Written as DNA, the CDR3 is TGTGCCAGTAGTATAGACAGGGTGAACACTGAAGCTTTCTTT. Its protein is CASSIDRVNTEAFF.